This T cell receptor (beta chain) was observed in a study of siplizumab effects on memory and regulatory T cells. Whole-study results and caveats: Apparently more diverse than memory cells, naive T cells also seemed major alloresponse contributors. Unstimulated subsets captured only a minor fraction of alloreactive clones.

Turning to this clone: Its antigen is undetermined.

Germline values: CDR1 KGHSH, CDR2 LQKENI. The CDR3 has 12 residues. The germline V and J ends were trimmed by 3 bases and 4 bases, with 6 bases remaining between them. Some clones are missing from TCRdb's copy, which holds only in-frame ones; the method was immunoSEQ multiplex PCR. The repertoire has over 70,000 clones, around 89% of them found once; the top ten carry more than 14%. The TCR was taken from a human donor in good health. Sequenced material: CD4+ T cells sorted from blood. The chain employs TRBV18 and TRBJ1-1, with D uncertain. Here the CDR3 DNA reads TGTGCCAGCTCACCCGGTAGCACTGAAGCTTTCTTT. Translated, it gives CASSPGSTEAFF.